This T cell receptor (beta chain) came from a study of blood T cell repertoires in COVID-19. V was clipped by 0 bases and J by 3 bases; unmatched bases: 12. The germline V gene encodes CDR1 GTSNPN and CDR2 SVGIG (reference sequence). CDR3 length: 17 residues. Assay: immunoSEQ multiplex PCR; the TCRdb copy retains only in-frame clones and omits some. Of about 250,000 clones listed, about 90% are singletons. This chain joins TRBV30 and TRBJ2-5; 8 bases agree with TRBD2. Sample: peripheral blood. The origin of this receptor is a man younger than 35 with active or convalescent COVID-19. CDR3 amino acids: CAWSVPWRGASKETQYF. The CDR3 DNA is TGTGCCTGGAGTGTACCGTGGCGGGGGGCTTCCAAAGAGACCCAGTACTTC.